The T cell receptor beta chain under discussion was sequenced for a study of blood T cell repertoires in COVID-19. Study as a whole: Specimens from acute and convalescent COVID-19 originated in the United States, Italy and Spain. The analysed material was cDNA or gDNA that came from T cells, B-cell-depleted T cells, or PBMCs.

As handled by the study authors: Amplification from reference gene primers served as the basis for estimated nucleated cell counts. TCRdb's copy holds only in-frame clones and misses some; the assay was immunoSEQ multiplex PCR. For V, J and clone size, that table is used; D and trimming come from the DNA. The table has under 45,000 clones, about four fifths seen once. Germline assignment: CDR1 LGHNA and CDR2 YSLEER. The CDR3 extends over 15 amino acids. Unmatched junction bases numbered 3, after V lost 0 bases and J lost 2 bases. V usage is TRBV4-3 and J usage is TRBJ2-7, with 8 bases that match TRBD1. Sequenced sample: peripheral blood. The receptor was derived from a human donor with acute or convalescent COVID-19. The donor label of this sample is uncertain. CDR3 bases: TGCGCCAGCAGCCAAGATTGGACAGGGACCTACGAGCAGTACTTC. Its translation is CASSQDWTGTYEQYF.